These 32 T cell receptor beta chains originate from one sample sequenced in a study of radiotherapy plus CTLA-4 blockade in lung cancer. Measured with immunoSEQ multiplex PCR; TCRdb has only the in-frame clones, and not every one. The sample lists tens of thousands of clones, roughly 76% occurring once. Sequencing used peripheral blood, obtained from a patient treated with radiotherapy plus ipilimumab. All receptors come from a human donor with non-small cell lung cancer who had a complete response to radiotherapy plus ipilimumab.

In its sample, this clone was seen a few times. This chain connects TRBV7-6 to TRBJ2-1, with 8 bases identical to TRBD1. Germline CDR1 reads SGHVS; CDR2 reads FNYEAQ. The V gene end was trimmed by 1 base and the J gene end by 4 bases; junction bases not matched to a gene: 6. The length of the CDR3 is 16 residues. CDR3 amino acids: CASSLVQTGDYNEQFF. CDR3 coding DNA: TGTGCCAGCAGCTTAGTGCAGACAGGGGATTACAATGAGCAGTTCTTC.

This clone was seen more than once but under ten times. The chain links TRBV28 to TRBJ2-7, with 11 positions matching TRBD1. Germline assignment: CDR1 MDHEN and CDR2 SYDVKM. This CDR3 contains 15 residues. The junction had 3 bases not matched to a gene; V was cut back by 5 bases and J by 0 bases. The CDR3 spells CASSLGTGGSYEQYF. In DNA, the CDR3 is TGTGCCAGCAGTCTCGGGACAGGGGGCTCCTACGAGCAGTACTTC.

The chain is built from TRBV6-5 and TRBJ2-7; D is unclear. This CDR3 has 14 residues. V gave up 6 bases and J gave up 0 bases, with 12 bases separating them. CDR1 is MNHEY, CDR2 SVGAGI, per germline. CDR3: CASSPQVHSYEQYF. CDR3 nucleotide sequence: TGTGCCAGCAGCCCCCAGGTCCACTCCTACGAGCAGTACTTC.

In DNA, the CDR3 is TGTGCCAGCAGCTCGGGACAGGGAAAATGGAACTATGGCTACACCTTC. Its protein is CASSSGQGKWNYGYTF. The chain is built from TRBV7-2 and TRBJ1-2; 9 nucleotides align to TRBD1. The CDR3 has 16 residues. V trimming: 4 bases; J trimming: 2 bases; junction bases outside the gene matches: 8. Germline V CDR1 and CDR2: SGHTA, FQGNSA.

The genes are TRBV5-5 and TRBJ2-6, with 8 bases matching TRBD1. The CDR3 runs to 19 residues. J gave up 0 bases and V 4 bases, and 12 bases lay outside the gene matches. Germline V CDR1 and CDR2: SGHKS, YYEKEE (reference sequence). The CDR3 protein is CASSPSITGGISGANVLTF. As DNA, the CDR3 is TGTGCCAGCAGCCCATCGATAACAGGGGGGATCTCTGGGGCCAACGTCCTGACTTTC.

CDR3 sequence reads: CASSVAAGGLNTEAFF. The DNA for the CDR3 is TGTGCCAGCAGCGTAGCGGCAGGGGGACTGAACACTGAAGCTTTCTTT. V gene TRBV9 combines with J gene TRBJ1-1, with 7 bases identical to TRBD1. This CDR3 region has 16 residues. Germline trimming cut 0 bases from V and 0 bases from J; bases unmatched to any gene: 5. Germline assignment: CDR1 SGDLS and CDR2 YYNGEE.

The gene calls are TRBV4-1 and TRBJ2-5, with 11 bases lining up with TRBD1. J lost 5 bases, V lost 2 bases, and 4 bases had no gene match. Germline V gene data show CDR1 as MGHRA and CDR2 as YSYEKL. The CDR3 is made up of 15 amino acids. The chain's CDR3 is CASSQWTGGWETQYF. The CDR3 nucleotides read TGCGCCAGCAGCCAATGGACAGGGGGCTGGGAGACCCAGTACTTC.

This chain links TRBV7-3 with TRBJ2-4, with a weak D call TRBD2 (5 bases). CDR3 size: 14 residues. Germline values: CDR1 SGHTA, CDR2 FQGTGA. V was shortened by 4 bases and J by 9 bases, with 16 bases between the two germline ends. The CDR3 bases are TGTGCCAGCAGCTCGACTAAGGAGGTGGGCATTCAGTACTTC. Translated: CASSSTKEVGIQYF. Full variable domain (missing parts from reference TRBV7-3 and TRBJ2-4): GAGVSQTPSNKVTEKGKYVELRCDPISGHTALYWYRQSLGQGPEFLIYFQGTGAADDSGLPNDRFFAVRPEGSVSTLKIQRTERGDSAVYLCASSSTKEVGIQYFGAGTRLSVL.

The chain carries TRBV18 and TRBJ2-7; maybe TRBD1 (6 bases). The germline V and J ends were trimmed by 4 bases and 3 bases, with 10 bases remaining between them. The CDR3 is made up of 13 amino acids. The V gene's germline CDR1 is KGHSH and CDR2 LQKENI. CDR3 sequence (DNA): TGTGCCAGCTCACGCCTGACAGGCTACGAGCAGTACTTC. Translated, it gives CASSRLTGYEQYF. Variable domain in full (rest from reference TRBV18 and TRBJ2-7): NAGVMQNPRHLVRRRGQEARLRCSPMKGHSHVYWYRQLPEEGLKFMVYLQKENIIDESGMPKERFSAEFPKEGPSILRIQQVVRGDSAAYFCASSRLTGYEQYFGPGTRLTVT.

The chain uses TRBV19 and TRBJ2-3, with 9 bases matching TRBD1. There are 16 residues in the CDR3. The V gene's germline CDR1 is LNHDA and CDR2 SQIVND (reference sequence). V was clipped by 2 bases and J by 1 base; unmatched bases: 4. CDR3 bases: TGTGCCAGTAGTATACCGGGACAGGGCCGCACAGATACGCAGTATTTT. Protein sequence: CASSIPGQGRTDTQYF.

V usage is TRBV19 and J usage is TRBJ2-7; D not resolved. V lost 4 bases, J lost 3 bases, and 10 bases lay in between. CDR1 is LNHDA and CDR2 is SQIVND in the germline V gene (reference sequence). The CDR3 is 13 amino acids. The CDR3 nucleotides are TGTGCCAGTAGTAAAGAGATCGGCTACGAGCAGTACTTC. Translated: CASSKEIGYEQYF.

The CDR3 spells CASSIVQGRATGELFF. The CDR3 DNA reads as TGTGCCAGTAGTATTGTCCAGGGGCGTGCCACCGGGGAGCTGTTTTTT. The chain recombines TRBV19 with TRBJ2-2; weak D call: TRBD1 (6 bases). Germline V gives CDR1 LNHDA, CDR2 SQIVND (reference sequence). Deletions cut 3 bases from V and 4 bases from J, with 15 bases between. The CDR3 contains 16 residues.

The chain joins TRBV18 to TRBJ1-5, with 10 bases that match TRBD1. J was trimmed by 9 bases and V by 6 bases; bases with no gene match: 5. There are 13 residues in the CDR3. CDR1 is KGHSH, CDR2 LQKENI, per germline. CDR3 in amino acids: CASSQDRGWPQHF. DNA of the CDR3: TGTGCCAGCTCGCAGGACAGGGGGTGGCCCCAGCATTTT.

The rearrangement joins TRBV2 to TRBJ2-3, with D perhaps matching TRBD2 (5 bases). The germline CDR1 and CDR2 sequences are SNHLY and FYNNEI. V was cut by 2 bases and J by 2 bases, with 17 bases left in between. CDR3 length: 17 amino acids. DNA of the CDR3: TGTGCCAGCAGTGAAATTATACGGGAAACTCTCACAGATACGCAGTATTTT. It is translated as CASSEIIRETLTDTQYF.

This clone was picked up a small number of times. The rearrangement links TRBV11-2 to TRBJ2-5; D is perhaps TRBD2 (6 bases). In germline, CDR1 is SGHAT, CDR2 FQNNGV. Trimming removed 5 bases from V and 5 bases from J, with 18 bases in between. CDR3 size: 15 residues. CDR3: CASSRDFGVVETQYF. In DNA form, the CDR3 reads TGTGCCAGCAGCCGGGACTTCGGCGTGGTGGAGACCCAGTACTTC. Based on the CDR3 plus reference TRBV11-2 and TRBJ2-5, the full variable domain is EAGVAQSPRYKIIEKRQSVAFWCNPISGHATLYWYQQILGQGPKLLIQFQNNGVVDDSQLPKDRFSAERLKGVDSTLKIQPAKLEDSAVYLCASSRDFGVVETQYFGPGTRLLVL.

The rearrangement links TRBV7-9 to TRBJ1-2; TRBD1 is a possible D gene (6 bases). Germline V gene lookup returns CDR1 SEHNR and CDR2 FQNEAQ (reference sequence). V was trimmed by 8 bases and J by 4 bases, leaving 11 bases between them. The CDR3 runs to 12 residues. CDR3 in DNA: TGTGCCAGCTTTAGGGGGGGCTATGGCTACACCTTC. It codes for CASFRGGYGYTF. Variable domain in full (rest from reference TRBV7-9 and TRBJ1-2): DTGVSQNPRHKITKRGQNVTFRCDPISEHNRLYWYRQTLGQGPEFLTYFQNEAQLEKSRLLSDRFSAERPKGSFSTLEIQRTEQGDSAMYLCASFRGGYGYTFGSGTRLTVV.

The V call is TRBV7-9, the J call TRBJ2-1, with 8 nucleotides matching TRBD2. Germline V gives CDR1 SEHNR, CDR2 FQNEAQ (reference sequence). The CDR3 runs 14 residues. J lost 7 bases, V lost 11 bases, and 13 bases had no gene match. The CDR3 loop is CAPNQRLAGNEQFF. CDR3 in DNA: TGTGCCCCCAACCAGCGGCTAGCGGGTAATGAGCAGTTCTTC.

The CDR3 loop is CASSPRSLAGPYNEQFF. The CDR3 DNA reads TGTGCCAGCAGTCCGCGTTCCCTAGCGGGACCGTATAATGAGCAGTTCTTC. This chain uses TRBV27 with TRBJ2-1; 9 nucleotides align to TRBD2. The trim removed 5 bases at V and 7 bases at J, leaving 15 bases unmatched. This CDR3 region has 17 residues. Germline V gene sequence: CDR1 MNHEY, CDR2 SMNVEV (reference sequence).

The gene calls are TRBV6-1 and TRBJ1-5, with D tentatively TRBD1 (6 bases). The CDR3 sequence is 14 residues long. Trimming left V 7 bases short and J 6 bases short, with 16 bases between. Germline CDR1 is MNHNS and CDR2 is SASEGT. CDR3: CASTLGGEPQPQHF. The CDR3 DNA sequence: TGTGCCAGCACCTTAGGGGGGGAGCCTCAGCCCCAGCATTTT.

The chain joins TRBV19 to TRBJ1-1, with TRBD1 matching 7 bases. Looked up from germline, CDR1 is LNHDA and CDR2 is SQIVND (reference sequence). Trimming removed 6 bases from V and 0 bases from J; junction bases left unmatched: 4. The CDR3 has 14 amino acids. The DNA of the CDR3 is TGTGCCAGTAGCCAGGACAGGATGAACACTGAAGCTTTCTTT. Translating gives CASSQDRMNTEAFF.

This clone showed up just a few times. This rearrangement joins TRBV11-2 to TRBJ2-1; 10 nucleotides match TRBD2. The CDR3 is 17 amino acids. Trimming removed 4 bases from V and 8 bases from J; junction bases left unmatched: 14. From germline, CDR1 is SGHAT and CDR2 FQNNGV. The CDR3 DNA reads TGTGCCAGCAGCTCCGGCAACCTAGCGGGAGAGGCTCATGAGCAGTTCTTC. Protein product: CASSSGNLAGEAHEQFF.

The V and J genes are TRBV6-1 and TRBJ2-3, with TRBD2 identical over 14 bases. The CDR3 contains 20 residues. Germline CDR1 is MNHNS and CDR2 is SASEGT. The J segment lost 5 bases and the V segment lost 2 bases, leaving 15 bases of the junction unmatched. CDR3 in amino acids: CASSESRLAGGPTFGDTQYF. CDR3 nucleotide sequence: TGTGCCAGCAGTGAAAGTCGACTAGCGGGGGGGCCGACGTTCGGAGATACGCAGTATTTT.

This clone was counted only a few times. This chain links TRBV9 with TRBJ2-2, with 7 bases fitting TRBD2. CDR3 size: 16 residues. Germline-derived CDR1 and CDR2 are SGDLS and YYNGEE. Trimming cost V 0 bases and J 5 bases; bases outside gene matches: 7. The CDR3 sequence is CASSVAVRGGTGELFF. The CDR3 DNA sequence: TGTGCCAGCAGCGTAGCCGTTCGGGGAGGGACCGGGGAGCTGTTTTTT.

This clone was recorded only once. The chain carries TRBV7-9 and TRBJ2-4, with 7 bases fitting TRBD1. Germline trimming cut 6 bases from V and 9 bases from J; bases unmatched to any gene: 8. Germline V gene lookup returns CDR1 SEHNR and CDR2 FQNEAQ (reference sequence). This CDR3 comprises 13 residues. CDR3 bases: TGTGCCAGCAGGCAAACAGGGGTCGGCATTCAGTACTTC. Its protein product is CASRQTGVGIQYF.

V and J are TRBV29-1 and TRBJ2-4; a possible D gene is TRBD1 (5 bases). Trimming took off 6 bases at V and 5 bases at J, with 17 bases between the two ends. The CDR3 contains 14 residues. Germline-derived CDR1 and CDR2 are SQVTM and ANQGSEA. CDR3 amino acids: CSVRVSSFENIQYF. CDR3 coding DNA: TGCAGCGTCAGGGTTTCGTCTTTTGAAAACATTCAGTACTTC.

In this sample, this clone turned up a few times. CDR3 DNA: TGCGCCAGCAGTGTAAGGAGGACCGGGGAGCTGTTTTTT. Translated, it gives CASSVRRTGELFF. The chain links TRBV10-1 to TRBJ2-2; a possible D gene is TRBD2 (5 bases). The V end lost 4 bases, the J end lost 5 bases, and 8 bases lay between the germline ends. CDR1 WNHNN and CDR2 SYGVQD come from the germline V gene (reference sequence). This CDR3 contains 13 residues.

The chain is built from TRBV6-5 and TRBJ2-5, with D possibly being TRBD1 (5 bases). The V and J ends lost 5 bases and 9 bases respectively, with 19 bases between them. This CDR3 is 14 amino acids long. The germline CDR1 and CDR2 sequences are MNHEY and SVGAGI. The CDR3: CASSPWGPQKAQYF. Written as DNA, the CDR3 is TGTGCCAGCAGTCCTTGGGGCCCCCAGAAGGCCCAGTACTTC.

A remark on this clone: One end of the junction fails to match germline, which may point to a read error. V and J are TRBV15 and TRBJ1-1; 9 bases line up with TRBD1. Germline V lookup: CDR1 LNHNV, CDR2 YYDKDF (reference sequence). There are 15 residues in the CDR3. As DNA, the CDR3 is TGTGCCACCGGCAGAGGGGACAGGGTTTGGACTGAAGCTTTCTTT. Amino acid sequence: CATGRGDRVWTEAFF.

The rearrangement links TRBV7-2 to TRBJ2-2; the D gene is possibly TRBD2 (6 bases). There are 15 residues in the CDR3. The germline V gene encodes CDR1 SGHTA and CDR2 FQGNSA. Trimming took 6 bases from V and 7 from J, leaving 18 bases between them. The CDR3 coding sequence is TGTGCCAGCAGTCGGAGGGGACCCTTGGGCGGGGAGCTGTTTTTT. Its translation is CASSRRGPLGGELFF.

The chain is built from TRBV28 and TRBJ1-5; a weak D match, TRBD1 (5 bases). V was shortened by 3 bases and J by 7 bases, with 19 bases between the two germline ends. The CDR3 is 16 residues long. CDR1 and CDR2 from the germline V gene are MDHEN and SYDVKM. This CDR3 reads CASSLGQELGGQPQHF. CDR3 DNA: TGTGCCAGCAGTTTGGGGCAAGAGCTGGGTGGGCAGCCCCAGCATTTT.

The chain carries TRBV6-6 and TRBJ1-1, with 7 bases lining up with TRBD1. Looked up from germline, CDR1 is MNHNY and CDR2 is SVGAGI (reference sequence). CDR3 length: 16 amino acids. V was clipped by 2 bases and J by 1 base; unmatched bases: 7. CDR3 protein: CASSYRRGQTNTEAFF. CDR3 DNA sequence: TGTGCCAGCAGTTACAGAAGGGGACAGACGAACACTGAAGCTTTCTTT.

The gene calls are TRBV5-1 and TRBJ2-1; 11 nucleotides align to TRBD2. The CDR3 totals 14 residues. Germline trimming cut 2 bases from V and 6 bases from J; bases unmatched to any gene: 1. Germline-derived CDR1 and CDR2 are SGHRS and YFSETQ. The CDR3 here is CASSFGTSGNEQFF. In DNA form, the CDR3 reads TGCGCCAGCAGCTTCGGGACTAGCGGCAATGAGCAGTTCTTC.